This T cell receptor (beta chain) is drawn from a study of blood T cells in healthy people across ages (dated by TCRdb to between 2015 and 2016). In the study overall: Template switching captured roughly one uniquely barcoded TCR beta cDNA molecule per two T cells in model experiments. Using deep sequencing normalized with unique cDNA molecular identifiers, the study measured how TCR beta repertoire diversity changes with age. Donors were grouped into four age groups: young (average approximately 15 years), middle-aged (around 39), aged (62) and long-lived (over 80). Donors of different ages were randomly distributed across sequencing lanes to avoid experimental bias. Two additional independent replicas of 1 million unique cDNA reads from the same blood draw were analyzed for two donors (one aged 18 to 29 and one aged 80 or older). What the authors observed across the whole study: The percentage of naive T cells measured by flow cytometry correlated strongly with observed TCR beta diversity. As age increased, observed TCR beta diversity per million T cells dropped in a roughly linear way, and a significant reduction was already evident by age about 40. Compared with the aged group, the long-lived group had more naive CD4+ T cells, fewer expanded clones and increased TCR diversity, suggesting age selection. Total diversity estimates from one million sequenced T cells were considered lower bounds and underestimates. Because the CMV infection status of the donors was unknown, age-related changes in expanded clonotypes may potentially have been confounded. Because profiling used bulk unsorted PBMCs, naive and antigen-experienced compartments could not be compared conclusively.

The donors were some 36 Caucasian individuals from Russia, aged roughly 6 to 90 years, who were systemically healthy. Approximately 9.3 milliliters of peripheral blood were collected from each donor into EDTA-treated Vacutainer tubes. Ficoll-Paque density-gradient centrifugation was used to isolate PBMCs, with at least 6.5 million obtained per sample. Total RNA, at least 6 micrograms per sample, was extracted from PBMCs with Trizol reagent. For every donor, an aliquot of PBMCs went through flow cytometry to measure the percentages of naive CD45RAhigh/CD27high T cells. Counted from cysteine to phenylalanine, this CDR3 has 16 amino acids. The sequence is cut down to CDR3 DNA, 48 bases in frame from base 1. This clonotype has just one count. This receptor's antigen is unknown. The record has no base qualities; no much larger clone is one base away. Preparation of the library involved 5' RACE. TCRdb records Illumina HiSeq 2500 as the sequencer. The second PCR ran for about 6 to 11 cycles and used a J-beta primer mix along with a sample-barcoded 5' primer. A unique molecular identifier was introduced onto each TCR beta cDNA molecule by a template-switch 5' adaptor carrying 12 random nucleotides. Each sample yielded at least 2.5 million CDR3-containing paired-end reads. First-strand cDNA was synthesized from all RNA with the Mint cDNA synthesis kit, primed by a TRBC-specific oligonucleotide. Following uracil-DNA glycosylase treatment, a first 18-cycle PCR with universal primers M1SS and BC2_uni_R was performed on all cDNA. In the source study's methods: For normalization, 1 million high-quality reads, each with a distinct molecular identifier, were randomly selected from each sample. Instead of being binned into consensus sequences, reads with shared molecular identifiers were discarded. MiTCR, with a Q25 quality threshold and the strictest error-elimination algorithm, was used for CDR3 identification, clonotype clustering and error correction. A nonparametric unseen species model using Euler transformation provided a lower-bound estimate of total TCR beta diversity. TCRdb reprocessing: public reads trimmed at Q25 with fastp, clones called with MiXCR, in-frame beta chains kept. Each CDR3 protein appears once, grouped with its most common genes and DNA. The V and J calls and clone size come from TCRdb's table, not from the authors' own analysis. Across this sample there are about 570,000 distinct CDR3 sequences, with 25% to 30% seen only once. Less than 20% of the sample lies in the top ten.

Sequenced material: blood. The chain employs TRBV21-1 and TRBJ1-5. TRBV21-1 is flagged as a pseudogene. This clonotype originated in a woman in her sixties or seventies in good health. The DNA is as follows: TGTGCCAGCAGCAAAGAAGCCAGGCGAGAACGTCAGCCCCAGCATTTT. Translated, it gives CASSKEARRERQPQHF.